Sequencing of this TCR beta chain was carried out in a study of blood T cell repertoires in COVID-19 (dated by TCRdb to 2020 to 2022). About the study as a whole: Samples covering the acute and convalescent phases of COVID-19 were provided by collaborators in the United States, Italy and Spain. The sample metadata nearly always contained a de-identified subject ID, COVID-19 status, age in years and sex. A freely available public database, intended as a resource for researchers studying the immune response to SARS-CoV-2, is where the repertoires were released. Deeply sampled blood TCRbeta repertoires from subjects exposed to, actively infected with, or recovered from COVID-19 were included in the dataset. The prospective study material was composed of cDNA or gDNA derived from T cells, B-cell-depleted T cells, or PBMCs. HLA class I and class II types, where available, came from metadata supplied by the sample provider rather than from assay-based typing. The samples were drawn from two sources: the first 160 participants of the ongoing ImmuneRACE study, and 1,200 or so subjects contributed by 6 global collaborators. Beyond this particular receptor, the publication reports: Clinical and demographic metadata were provided uncurated, with the amount varying by source and participant.

For this clone: Its antigen has not been determined. Qualities for individual bases were not recorded, and no much larger clone is one base off.

TCRbeta CDR3 regions were amplified from genomic DNA using the immunoSEQ Assay, a bias-controlled multiplex PCR. As for the authors' bioinformatics: Within the assay, amplification of reference gene primers was used to estimate how many nucleated cells each sample contained. Sequence reads were collapsed and filtered to measure the absolute abundance of every unique TCRbeta CDR3 rearrangement. Productive Simpson clonality was computed per sample as the square root of Simpson's diversity index over productive rearrangements. This immuneACCESS table, as held by TCRdb, lists in-frame sequences with V and J called but not all clones. Of the missing ones, under half trace to an unresolved V gene in checked studies; the others have no known cause. V and J calls and clone size are those listed in that table; D and trimming were worked out from the DNA. This sample is represented by under 95,000 clones; 82% of them were singletons. The ten largest clones add up to approximately 1.3% of the sample.

The CDR3 starts with the cysteine, ends with the phenylalanine, and has 13 residues. The retained sequence is limited to the CDR3, 39 bases, with the frame set at the first base. The V and J ends are trimmed by 3 bases and 4 bases, leaving 9 bases between them. Reading the germline V gene gives CDR1 MNHNS and CDR2 SASEGT. Each collaborating institution followed its own protocols to collect whole blood in K2EDTA tubes. For TCRbeta analysis, collaborator samples were shipped as frozen whole blood, as isolated PBMCs, or as DNA extracted from either sample type. The clonotype comes from a woman of 80 years or more with acute or convalescent COVID-19. Sequencing input: peripheral blood. The V gene is TRBV6-1 and the J gene is TRBJ1-1; the best D guess is TRBD1, with 5 bases matching. The CDR3 is CASSDRGGTEAFF. Read as DNA, the sequence is TGTGCCAGCAGTGATCGGGGGGGCACTGAAGCTTTCTTT.